Below, 8 T cell receptor beta chains from the same sample are listed, as sequenced in a study of cytomegalovirus exposure and HLA in healthy donors. Sequencing used immunoSEQ multiplex PCR; TCRdb keeps in-frame clones, though not all of them. This sample yields under 200,000 clones, of which roughly nine tenths are seen a single time; 10% belongs to the top ten. Material for sequencing was PBMCs. The receptor set was obtained from a woman aged 18-29 years in good health and CMV-seropositive.

V and J are TRBV7-9 and TRBJ2-3, with D possibly matching TRBD1 (6 bases). The CDR3 length is 15 residues. V was trimmed by 4 bases and J by 0 bases, leaving 11 bases between them. Germline V lookup: CDR1 SEHNR, CDR2 FQNEAQ (reference sequence). The CDR3 reads CASSSRDTSTDTQYF. Here the CDR3 DNA reads TGTGCCAGCAGCTCACGGGACACCAGCACAGATACGCAGTATTTT. Supplemented by reference TRBV7-9 and TRBJ2-3, the full variable domain reads DTGVSQNPRHKITKRGQNVTFRCDPISEHNRLYWYRQTLGQGPEFLTYFQNEAQLEKSRLLSDRFSAERPKGSFSTLEIQRTEQGDSAMYLCASSSRDTSTDTQYFGPGTRLTVL.

The V call is TRBV28, the J call TRBJ2-7; TRBD1 agrees at 9 bases. CDR1 MDHEN and CDR2 SYDVKM come from the germline V gene. The length of the CDR3 is 17 residues. The V gene end was trimmed by 4 bases and the J gene end by 7 bases; junction bases not matched to a gene: 17. The CDR3 is CASSYLLTGTGYGEQYF. DNA of the CDR3: TGTGCCAGCAGTTATCTGCTTACCGGGACAGGGTATGGGGAGCAGTACTTC. Full variable domain (remainder filled in from reference TRBV28 and TRBJ2-7): DVKVTQSSRYLVKRTGEKVFLECVQDMDHENMFWYRQDPGLGLRLIYFSYDVKMKEKGDIPEGYSVSREKKERFSLILESASTNQTSMYLCASSYLLTGTGYGEQYFGPGTRLTVT.

This clone was picked up one time. J is TRBJ2-7 and V is TRBV11-2; tentatively, D is TRBD1 (5 bases). With 3 bases removed from V and 3 bases from J, the gap between germline ends came to 15 bases. Germline CDR1 and CDR2: SGHAT and FQNNGV. The CDR3 has 15 residues. This CDR3 reads CASSLGFGQGYEQYF. CDR3 in DNA: TGTGCCAGCAGCTTGGGCTTCGGGCAGGGCTACGAGCAGTACTTC.

V usage is TRBV5-5 and J usage is TRBJ1-1; D might be TRBD1 (6 bases). The CDR3 sequence is 13 residues long. Trimming took off 6 bases at V and 5 bases at J, with 14 bases between the two ends. In germline, CDR1 is SGHKS, CDR2 YYEKEE (reference sequence). CDR3 coding DNA: TGTGCCAGCACCCGACAGGAAGTAACTGAAGCTTTCTTT. Protein: CASTRQEVTEAFF.

This chain uses TRBV5-6 with TRBJ1-4; D is possibly TRBD1 (5 bases). The V end was cut by 5 bases, the J end by 5 bases, with 13 bases between. The CDR3 is 14 residues long. Germline V gene data show CDR1 as SGHDT and CDR2 as YYEEEE. The DNA of the CDR3 is TGTGCCAGCAGTTGGGGCGGAAAGAATGAAAAACTGTTTTTT. It translates to CASSWGGKNEKLFF.

The chain has TRBV7-2 and TRBJ2-7; D gene ambiguous. CDR1 is SGHTA and CDR2 is FQGNSA in the germline V gene. The V gene lost 1 base and the J gene lost 3 bases, with 4 bases spanning the gap. This CDR3 is built from 12 residues. The CDR3 loop reads CASSLDYYEQYF. The CDR3 DNA follows: TGTGCCAGCAGCTTAGATTACTACGAGCAGTACTTC.

This chain uses TRBV27 with TRBJ2-1; 8 nucleotides line up with TRBD1. Germline CDR1 and CDR2: MNHEY and SMNVEV (reference sequence). The CDR3 consists of 17 residues. Trimming at V came to 7 bases and at J to 4 bases, leaving 15 bases not matched to a gene. The CDR3 nucleotides are TGTGCCAGCACCCAGAGGGCTCTCGGACAGGGTTACAATGAGCAGTTCTTC. Its translation: CASTQRALGQGYNEQFF.

The rearrangement links TRBV29-1 to TRBJ2-5; D may be TRBD2 (5 bases). V was trimmed by 6 bases and J by 0 bases, leaving 11 bases between them. The CDR3 is made up of 13 amino acids. The germline gives CDR1 SQVTM, CDR2 ANQGSEA. CDR3 coding DNA: TGCAGCGTAGCGGTCCTGTACCAAGAGACCCAGTACTTC. Residues: CSVAVLYQETQYF.